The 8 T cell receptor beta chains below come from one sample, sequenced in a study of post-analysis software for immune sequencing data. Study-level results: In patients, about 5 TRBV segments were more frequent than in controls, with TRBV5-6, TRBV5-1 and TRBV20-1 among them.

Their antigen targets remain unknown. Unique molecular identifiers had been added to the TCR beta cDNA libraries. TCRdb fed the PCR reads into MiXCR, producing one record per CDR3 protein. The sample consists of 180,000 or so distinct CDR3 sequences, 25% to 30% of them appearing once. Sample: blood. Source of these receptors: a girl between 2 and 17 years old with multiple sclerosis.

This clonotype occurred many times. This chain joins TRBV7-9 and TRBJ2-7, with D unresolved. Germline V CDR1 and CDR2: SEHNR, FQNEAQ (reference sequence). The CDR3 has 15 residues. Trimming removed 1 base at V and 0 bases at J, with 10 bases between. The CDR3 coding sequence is TGTGCCAGCAGCTTAGTAGGCGTGAGCTCCTACGAGCAGTACTTC. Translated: CASSLVGVSSYEQYF.

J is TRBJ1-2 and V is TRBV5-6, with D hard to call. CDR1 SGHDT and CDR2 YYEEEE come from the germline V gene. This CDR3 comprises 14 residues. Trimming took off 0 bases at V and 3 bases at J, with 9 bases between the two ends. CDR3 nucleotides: TGTGCCAGCAGCTTGGTGCAGCGGGACTATGGCTACACCTTC. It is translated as CASSLVQRDYGYTF.

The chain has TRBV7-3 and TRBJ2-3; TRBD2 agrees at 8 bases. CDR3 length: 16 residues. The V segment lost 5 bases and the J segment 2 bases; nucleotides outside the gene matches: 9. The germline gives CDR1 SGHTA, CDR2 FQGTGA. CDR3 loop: CASSNPGGPDTDTQYF. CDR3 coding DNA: TGTGCCAGCAGCAACCCGGGGGGGCCCGACACAGATACGCAGTATTTT.

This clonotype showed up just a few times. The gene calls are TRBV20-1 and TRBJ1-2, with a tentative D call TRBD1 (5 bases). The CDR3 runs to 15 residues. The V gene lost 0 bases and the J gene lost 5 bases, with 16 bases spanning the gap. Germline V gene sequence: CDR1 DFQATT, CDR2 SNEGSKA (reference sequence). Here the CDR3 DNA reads TGCAGTGCTAGAGATCTGAAGATGACAGCTTATGGCTACACCTTC. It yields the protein CSARDLKMTAYGYTF.

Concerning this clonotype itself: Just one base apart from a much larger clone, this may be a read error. The CDR3 sequence is CASIQPQGYGANVLTF. The CDR3 DNA reads as TGCGCCAGCATCCAGCCCCAGGGATATGGGGCCAACGTCCTGACTTTC. J is TRBJ2-6 and V is TRBV4-1, with D perhaps matching TRBD1 (5 bases). Germline V gene lookup returns CDR1 MGHRA and CDR2 YSYEKL. Trimming took off 7 bases at V and 3 bases at J, with 16 bases between the two ends. The CDR3 runs 16 residues.

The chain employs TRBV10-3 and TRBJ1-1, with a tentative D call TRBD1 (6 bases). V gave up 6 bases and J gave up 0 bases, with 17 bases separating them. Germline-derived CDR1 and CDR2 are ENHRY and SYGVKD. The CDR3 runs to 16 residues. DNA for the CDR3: TGTGCCATCAGGCCCTTGGGGGCAGGTATGAACACTGAAGCTTTCTTT. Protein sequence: CAIRPLGAGMNTEAFF.

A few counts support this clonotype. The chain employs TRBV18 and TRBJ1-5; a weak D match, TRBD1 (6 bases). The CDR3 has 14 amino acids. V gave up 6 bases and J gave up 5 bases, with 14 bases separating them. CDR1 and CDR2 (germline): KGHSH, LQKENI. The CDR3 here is CASSDQRGDQPQHF. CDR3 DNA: TGTGCCAGCTCTGACCAGAGGGGGGATCAGCCCCAGCATTTT.

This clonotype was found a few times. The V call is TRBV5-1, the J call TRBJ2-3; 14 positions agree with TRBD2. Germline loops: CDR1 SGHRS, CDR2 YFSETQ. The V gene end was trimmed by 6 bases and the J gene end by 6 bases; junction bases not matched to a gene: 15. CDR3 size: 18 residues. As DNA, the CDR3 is TGCGCCAGCACCCGAAGGGGACTAGCGGGAGATTTCGGGGATACGCAGTATTTT. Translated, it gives CASTRRGLAGDFGDTQYF. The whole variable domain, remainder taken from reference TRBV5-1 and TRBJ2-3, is KAGVTQTPRYLIKTRGQQVTLSCSPISGHRSVSWYQQTPGQGLQFLFEYFSETQRNKGNFPGRFSGRQFSNSRSEMNVSTLELGDSALYLCASTRRGLAGDFGDTQYFGPGTRLTVL.